What follows are 21 T cell receptor beta chains derived from one specimen sequenced in a study of regulatory T cells in long-lasting Graves disease. Building of the TCR beta libraries involved iRepertoire HTBI primers and Arm-PCR of CDR3 regions. TCRdb re-analysed the multiplex PCR reads in MiXCR, keeping a single row per CDR3 protein. This table holds 400,000 or so distinct CDR3 sequences, 23% found once. Time point indicated: persistent/refractory GD, antithyroid drugs over 5 years with positive TRAb. The TCR library was made from RNA that had been extracted from PBMCs in TRIzol. Sequenced here: peripheral blood mononuclear cells (PBMCs), sampled when the disease was refractory, from a patient treated with antithyroid drugs. The receptors derive from a female donor with Graves disease.

This clonotype was seen ten or more times. The rearrangement uses TRBV20-1 and TRBJ2-7, with D unresolved. CDR3 size: 13 residues. Trimming shortened V by 3 bases and J by 2 bases, and 11 bases separated the two germline ends. Germline V gene lookup returns CDR1 DFQATT and CDR2 SNEGSKA (reference sequence). CDR3 DNA sequence: TGCAGTGCTAGGGCCAGCCTCACCTACGAGCAGTACTTC. Translation gives CSARASLTYEQYF.

The V gene is TRBV19, the J gene TRBJ1-1, with D tentatively TRBD1 (6 bases). This CDR3 is 13 amino acids long. CDR1 LNHDA and CDR2 SQIVND come from the germline V gene (reference sequence). Trimming left V 6 bases short and J 4 bases short, with 12 bases between. The CDR3 protein is CASSTNRVTEAFF. CDR3 nucleotide sequence: TGTGCCAGTAGCACCAACAGGGTCACTGAAGCTTTCTTT.

In its sample, this clonotype was seen once. This chain links TRBV27 with TRBJ2-7; TRBD1 is a possible D gene (6 bases). The germline V gene has CDR1 MNHEY and CDR2 SMNVEV (reference sequence). Trimming shortened V by 6 bases and J by 2 bases, and 17 bases separated the two germline ends. This CDR3 region has 15 residues. The CDR3 region is CASSPSGQITYEQYF. The CDR3 nucleotides are TGTGCCAGCAGCCCGAGCGGACAGATAACCTACGAGCAGTACTTC.

CDR3 residues: CAWMSPGPFTGELFF. DNA of the CDR3: TGTGCCTGGATGAGCCCGGGACCTTTCACCGGGGAGCTGTTTTTT. V usage is TRBV30 and J usage is TRBJ2-2; D is possibly TRBD1 or TRBD2 (5 bases each). The germline V and J ends were trimmed by 4 bases and 4 bases, with 16 bases remaining between them. CDR1 and CDR2 from the germline V gene are GTSNPN and SVGIG (reference sequence). The CDR3 runs 15 residues.

Only a few counts were recorded for this clonotype. The chain combines TRBV29-1 with TRBJ1-1; unclear D gene. Germline loops: CDR1 SQVTM, CDR2 ANQGSEA. This CDR3 has 14 amino acids. Trimming stripped 2 bases from V and 4 bases from J, with 14 bases between. CDR3 in amino acids: CSVEFSGEATEAFF. CDR3 bases: TGCAGCGTTGAATTTTCAGGTGAGGCCACTGAAGCTTTCTTT.

The sample holds a few counts of this clonotype. This chain connects TRBV20-1 to TRBJ2-7; tentatively, D is TRBD1 or TRBD2 (5 bases each). Germline CDR1 and CDR2: DFQATT and SNEGSKA (reference sequence). V was trimmed by 1 base and J by 3 bases, leaving 16 bases between them. The CDR3 is 15 residues long. CDR3 bases: TGCAGTGCTAGAGGTCGGGGCCGCGCCCTCTACGAGCAGTACTTC. Its translation: CSARGRGRALYEQYF.

In this sample, this clonotype turned up a few times. This sequence joins TRBV15 and TRBJ1-1; possible D gene TRBD1, 6 bases. Per the germline V gene, CDR1 is LNHNV and CDR2 is YYDKDF (reference sequence). This CDR3 spans 15 amino acids. V lost 0 bases and J 6 bases, leaving 14 bases between the germline ends. CDR3 sequence reads: CATSRDMAGAAEAFF. The DNA of the CDR3 is TGTGCCACCAGCAGAGATATGGCAGGGGCCGCTGAAGCTTTCTTT.

At least ten counts were recorded for this clonotype. The CDR3 bases are TGTGCCAGCAGTTTGAGGTCTCCCCTCTACGAGCAGTACTTC. Amino acid sequence: CASSLRSPLYEQYF. J is TRBJ2-7 and V is TRBV28; no definite D call. CDR1 is MDHEN, CDR2 SYDVKM, per germline. The CDR3 runs to 14 residues. V was clipped by 3 bases and J by 3 bases, with 12 bases between them.

This clonotype was found many times. V is TRBV12-3 or TRBV12-4 and J is TRBJ2-5, with 11 positions matching TRBD2. The CDR3 runs to 17 residues. The V and J ends lost 2 bases and 6 bases, in that order; junction bases with no gene match: 11. CDR3 sequence reads: CASSLFLAGGQGQTQYF. The CDR3 region has the DNA TGTGCCAGCAGTTTATTTCTAGCGGGAGGTCAAGGGCAGACCCAGTACTTC.

Regarding this clonotype: At one of its ends the junction is not consistent with the germline gene, which may arise from a read error. This chain connects TRBV7-9 to TRBJ2-7; no firm D call. Germline lookup yields CDR1 SEHNR and CDR2 FQNEAQ (reference sequence). CDR3 length: 14 amino acids. The CDR3 sequence: CASSLAGFSHEQNF. The CDR3 nucleotides are TGTGCCAGCAGCTTAGCCGGGTTTTCCCACGAGCAGAACTTC.

The gene calls are TRBV15 and TRBJ2-7; D is possibly TRBD1 (6 bases). This CDR3 spans 16 amino acids. CDR1 is LNHNV and CDR2 is YYDKDF in the germline V gene (reference sequence). Trimming removed 5 bases from V and 2 bases from J, with 19 bases in between. CDR3 protein: CATSHLGGPITYEQYF. CDR3 in DNA: TGTGCCACCAGCCATCTTGGGGGCCCCATCACCTACGAGCAGTACTTC.

This clonotype was seen ten or more times. This chain connects TRBV2 to TRBJ1-1; 9 nucleotides align to TRBD1. The CDR3 consists of 18 residues. Germline V gene data show CDR1 as SNHLY and CDR2 as FYNNEI. V was clipped by 5 bases and J by 2 bases; unmatched bases: 15. The CDR3 region has the DNA TGTGCCAGCAGTCAAAGCCAGGACAGGGGAGCGGTCAACACTGAAGCTTTCTTT. This encodes CASSQSQDRGAVNTEAFF.

This clonotype has more than one count but fewer than ten. This chain uses TRBV19 with TRBJ1-1, with no clear D. The V end lost 10 bases, the J end lost 9 bases, and 21 bases lay between the germline ends. The CDR3 has 13 residues. Germline V gene lookup returns CDR1 LNHDA and CDR2 SQIVND (reference sequence). The CDR3 loop reads CAILPLEGDQAFF. In nucleotides, the CDR3 is TGTGCCATTCTCCCCCTGGAGGGAGATCAAGCTTTCTTT.

The sample holds a few counts of this clonotype. The gene calls are TRBV6-1 and TRBJ1-2; D may be TRBD1 (6 bases). The V end lost 6 bases, the J end lost 4 bases, and 15 bases lay between the germline ends. The CDR3 consists of 14 residues. Germline V gene sequence: CDR1 MNHNS, CDR2 SASEGT. This CDR3 reads CASRKTGILYGYTF. CDR3 bases: TGTGCCAGCAGGAAAACAGGGATTCTCTATGGCTACACCTTC.

This clonotype was detected many times. The rearrangement joins TRBV12-3 or TRBV12-4 to TRBJ2-1; D perhaps matches TRBD1 (6 bases). The CDR3 has 15 residues. V was pared by 6 bases and J by 1 base, with 13 bases between. DNA for the CDR3: TGTGCCAGCAGCTCCAGGGGACCTTCCTACAATGAGCAGTTCTTC. Translating gives CASSSRGPSYNEQFF.

This clonotype appeared a few times. The genes are TRBV15 and TRBJ1-3, with 9 nucleotides matching TRBD1. The CDR3 has 18 residues. V shed 3 bases, J shed 0 bases, and the junction held 9 bases outside the gene matches. Germline values: CDR1 LNHNV, CDR2 YYDKDF (reference sequence). CDR3 amino acids: CATSRDPGQGLSGNTIYF. CDR3 nucleotides: TGTGCCACCAGCAGGGATCCGGGACAGGGCCTCTCTGGAAACACCATATATTTT.

The rearrangement links TRBV7-9 to TRBJ1-1, with D perhaps TRBD1 (6 bases). The V end was cut by 5 bases, the J end by 1 base, with 14 bases between. The CDR3 has 15 residues. Germline lookup yields CDR1 SEHNR and CDR2 FQNEAQ (reference sequence). This CDR3 reads CASSALGGWNTEAFF. CDR3 in DNA: TGTGCCAGCAGCGCCTTGGGGGGCTGGAACACTGAAGCTTTCTTT.

This clonotype was found a few times. This sequence joins TRBV10-3 and TRBJ2-5, with 9 bases fitting TRBD1. The CDR3 loop spans 17 amino acids. The J segment lost 5 bases and the V segment lost 3 bases, leaving 13 bases of the junction unmatched. CDR1 and CDR2 from the germline V gene are ENHRY and SYGVKD. The CDR3 DNA sequence: TGTGCCATCAGTGACCCCAGCAGGGACAGGGTTGTGGAGACCCAGTACTTC. Translating it yields CAISDPSRDRVVETQYF.

The rearrangement uses TRBV5-1 and TRBJ2-1, with TRBD2 as a possible D gene (6 bases). The CDR3 is 17 amino acids. CDR1 and CDR2 from the germline V gene are SGHRS and YFSETQ. Trimming cost V 3 bases and J 1 base, with 17 bases left between them. The chain's CDR3 is CASSSVAGPRSYNEQFF. The DNA for the CDR3 is TGCGCCAGCAGCTCGGTGGCGGGGCCCCGATCCTACAATGAGCAGTTCTTC.

This chain joins TRBV30 and TRBJ2-7; tentative D call: TRBD1 (6 bases). V lost 5 bases to trimming and J lost 3 bases, with 17 bases between them. Per the germline V gene, CDR1 is GTSNPN and CDR2 is SVGIG (reference sequence). The CDR3 has 14 residues. The CDR3 reads CAWERQVLGYEQYF. The DNA for the CDR3 is TGTGCCTGGGAAAGACAGGTTTTAGGCTACGAGCAGTACTTC.

This clonotype was picked up a small number of times. The chain recombines TRBV9 with TRBJ1-2, with D perhaps TRBD1 (6 bases). The germline V and J ends were trimmed by 0 bases and 6 bases, with 21 bases remaining between them. The CDR3 is 17 amino acids. CDR1 SGDLS and CDR2 YYNGEE come from the germline V gene. The CDR3 is CASSVDLGGRSENGYTF. CDR3 sequence (DNA): TGTGCCAGCAGCGTAGATTTAGGGGGACGTTCGGAAAATGGCTACACCTTC.